This T cell receptor beta chain was sequenced during a study of TIL therapy for anti-PD-1-resistant metastatic lung cancer. Looking at the study overall: Median tumor mutation burden was roughly 1.5 mutations per megabase.

Overall study findings and caveats: Compared with baseline intratumoral T cells, expanded TIL cultures were more clonal and less diverse (around 5.9% vs 31%).

Germline V lookup: CDR1 MNHEY, CDR2 SVGAGI. CDR3 length: 16 amino acids. The libraries were made with immunoSEQ v3. Method: immunoSEQ multiplex PCR; TCRdb's copy keeps in-frame clones and lacks some. The data hold approximately 27,000 clones, with approximately 77% observed a single time. As to this clone: The antigen is undetermined.

Time point described: pre-treatment sample, taken before nivolumab and TIL therapy. Most excised metastases sampled were pleural nodules or supraclavicular lymph nodes. Enrollment ran from 2017 to early 2020. This receptor was identified in a person between 25 and 80 years old with non-small cell lung cancer. The sequencing used tumor tissue, collected at baseline. The rearrangement links TRBV6-5 to TRBJ2-5, with TRBD1 matching over 8 bases. With the DNA end fitting TRBJ2-7 better, the J assignment may be wrong. This CDR3 is CASSYLFGTGSYEQYF. Written as DNA, the CDR3 is TGTGCCAGCAGTTACTTATTCGGGACAGGATCGTACGAGCAGTACTTC.